What follows is one TCR beta chain and its context. Repertoires were generated with immunoSEQ multiplex PCR, while TCRdb's copy carries only in-frame clones and drops some. The sample has some 170,000 clones, 90% to 95% seen once. The sample originates from a study of T cell responses to AZD1222 COVID-19 vaccine. The sample was peripheral blood, taken on day 0 of AZD1222 vaccination. This TCR derives from an adult in good health.

The CDR3 DNA sequence: TGTGCCAGCAGAGACTGGGATGGCTACACCTTC. Protein sequence: CASRDWDGYTF. The chain is built from TRBV6-5 and TRBJ1-2; D is uncertain. The CDR3 is made up of 11 amino acids. Germline V gene sequence: CDR1 MNHEY, CDR2 SVGAGI. The ends were cut back, 6 bases at V and 6 bases at J, with 8 bases in the middle.